One T cell receptor beta chain is described in this entry. Its antigen is as yet unknown. This sample stems from a study of cytomegalovirus exposure and HLA in healthy donors. Primers included in the PCR were 60 Vbeta and 13 Jbeta primers. TCRdb's table, derived via immunoSEQ multiplex PCR, lists solely in-frame clones and lacks some. The table shows about 150,000 clones, with 70% to 85% occurring only once. Study results and caveats: Fewer N-insertions than the approximately 610-donor mean were reportedly shown by an Asian-associated ancestry cluster in a later analysis.

Germline V lookup: CDR1 LGHNA, CDR2 YSLEER. Trimming removed 1 base from V and 6 bases from J, with 15 bases in between. The CDR3 is made up of 15 amino acids. The sequence was obtained from a woman between 50 and 59 years old in good health and CMV-seropositive. The source material was PBMCs. The chain recombines TRBV4-3 with TRBJ1-2; tentatively, D is TRBD1 (6 bases). The CDR3 is CASSQVRQESNGYTF. In DNA, the CDR3 is TGCGCCAGCAGCCAAGTCCGACAGGAATCCAATGGCTACACCTTC.